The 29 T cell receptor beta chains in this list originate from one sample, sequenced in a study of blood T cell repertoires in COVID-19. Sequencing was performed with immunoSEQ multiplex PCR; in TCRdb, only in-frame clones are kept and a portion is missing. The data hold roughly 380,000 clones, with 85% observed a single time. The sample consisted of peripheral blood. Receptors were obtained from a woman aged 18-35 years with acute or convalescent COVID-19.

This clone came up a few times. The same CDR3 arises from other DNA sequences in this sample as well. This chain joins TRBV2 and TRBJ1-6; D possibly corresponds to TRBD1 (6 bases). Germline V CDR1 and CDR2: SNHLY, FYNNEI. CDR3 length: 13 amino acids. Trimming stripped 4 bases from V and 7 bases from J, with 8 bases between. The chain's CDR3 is CASSGRGNSPLHF. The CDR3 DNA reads TGTGCCAGCAGTGGCAGGGGCAATTCACCCCTCCACTTT.

The CDR3, as DNA: TGTGCCAGCAGAGGGACAGGGGGCTCCCCGGCTCCTGAAAAACTGTTTTTT. It specifies CASRGTGGSPAPEKLFF. V is TRBV28 and J is TRBJ1-4; 12 bases map to TRBD1. The germline V gene encodes CDR1 MDHEN and CDR2 SYDVKM. The CDR3 spans 17 residues. V lost 6 bases, J lost 7 bases, and 12 bases stayed unmatched.

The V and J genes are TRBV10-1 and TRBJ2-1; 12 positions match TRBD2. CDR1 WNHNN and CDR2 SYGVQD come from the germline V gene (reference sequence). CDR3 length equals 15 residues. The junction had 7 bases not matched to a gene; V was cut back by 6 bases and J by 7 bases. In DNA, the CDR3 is TGCGCCAGCAGCCTGACTAGCGGGAGTGTAAATGAGCAGTTCTTC. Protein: CASSLTSGSVNEQFF.

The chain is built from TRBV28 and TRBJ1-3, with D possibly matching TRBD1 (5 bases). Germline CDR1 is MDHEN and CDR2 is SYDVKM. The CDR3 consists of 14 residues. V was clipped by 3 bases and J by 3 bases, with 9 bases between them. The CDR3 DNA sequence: TGTGCCAGCAGTTTGCCAGGGCTTGGAAACACCATATATTTT. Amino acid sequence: CASSLPGLGNTIYF.

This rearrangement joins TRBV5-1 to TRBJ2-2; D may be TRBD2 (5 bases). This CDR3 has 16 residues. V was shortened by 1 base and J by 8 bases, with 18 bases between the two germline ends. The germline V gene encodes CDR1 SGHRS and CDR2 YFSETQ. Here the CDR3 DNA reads TGCGCCAGCAGCTTGACGCGCCTTAGCGAGTCTGGGGAGCTGTTTTTT. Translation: CASSLTRLSESGELFF.

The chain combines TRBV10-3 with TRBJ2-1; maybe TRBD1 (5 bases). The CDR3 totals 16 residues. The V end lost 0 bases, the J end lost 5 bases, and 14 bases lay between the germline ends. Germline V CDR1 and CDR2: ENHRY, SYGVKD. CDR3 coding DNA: TGTGCCATCAGTGAGTCGGCCAGGGTTGAGCACAATGAGCAGTTCTTC. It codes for CAISESARVEHNEQFF.

The chain's CDR3 is CASSLQGGQPQHF. The CDR3 DNA is TGTGCCAGCAGCTTACAGGGTGGTCAGCCCCAGCATTTT. V is TRBV5-6 and J is TRBJ1-5, with a weak D call TRBD1 (6 bases). Trimming stripped 2 bases from V and 6 bases from J, with 9 bases between. Looked up from germline, CDR1 is SGHDT and CDR2 is YYEEEE. CDR3 size: 13 residues.

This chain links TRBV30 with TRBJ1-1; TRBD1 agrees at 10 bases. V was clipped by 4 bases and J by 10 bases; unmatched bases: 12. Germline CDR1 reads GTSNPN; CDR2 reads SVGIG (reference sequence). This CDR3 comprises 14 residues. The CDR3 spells CAWTTGTGDEVAFF. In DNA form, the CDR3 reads TGTGCCTGGACTACCGGGACAGGGGATGAAGTAGCTTTCTTT.

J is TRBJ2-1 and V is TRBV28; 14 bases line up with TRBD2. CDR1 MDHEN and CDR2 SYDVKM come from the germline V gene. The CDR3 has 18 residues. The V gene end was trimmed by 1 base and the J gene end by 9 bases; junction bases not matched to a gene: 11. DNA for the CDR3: TGTGCCAGCAGTTTATCGGGACTAGCGGGAGAGACGATGAGTGAGCAGTTCTTC. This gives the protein CASSLSGLAGETMSEQFF.

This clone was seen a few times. The CDR3, as DNA: TGTGCCAGCGTGAACAGGGCCAATTCACCCCTCCACTTT. Protein sequence: CASVNRANSPLHF. The rearrangement links TRBV28 to TRBJ1-6; D might be TRBD1 (6 bases). The V end was cut by 8 bases, the J end by 7 bases, with 12 bases between. This CDR3 is 13 amino acids long. In germline, CDR1 is MDHEN, CDR2 SYDVKM.

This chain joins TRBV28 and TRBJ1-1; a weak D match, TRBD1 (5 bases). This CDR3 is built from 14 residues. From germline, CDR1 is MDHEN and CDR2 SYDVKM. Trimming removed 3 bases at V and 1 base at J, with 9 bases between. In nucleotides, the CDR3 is TGTGCCAGCAGTTTGATAGGGGAGAACACTGAAGCTTTCTTT. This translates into CASSLIGENTEAFF.

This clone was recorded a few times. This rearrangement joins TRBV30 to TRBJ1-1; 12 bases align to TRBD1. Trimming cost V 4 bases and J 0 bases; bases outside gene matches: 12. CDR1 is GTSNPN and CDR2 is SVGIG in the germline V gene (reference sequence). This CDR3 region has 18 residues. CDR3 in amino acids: CAWTPSGTGGYMNTEAFF. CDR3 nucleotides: TGTGCCTGGACCCCCTCCGGGACAGGGGGCTACATGAACACTGAAGCTTTCTTT.

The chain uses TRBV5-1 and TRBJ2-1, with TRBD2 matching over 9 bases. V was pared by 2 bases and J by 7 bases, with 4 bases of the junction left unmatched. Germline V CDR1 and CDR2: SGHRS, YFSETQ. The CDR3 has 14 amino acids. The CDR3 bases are TGCGCCAGCAGCTTTAGCGGGAGTAGGAATGAGCAGTTCTTC. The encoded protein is CASSFSGSRNEQFF.

The CDR3 DNA is TGTGCCAGCAGCTTATCTCTCGGTGGAACAGGGCGGACCAAAAACATTCAGTACTTC. Residues: CASSLSLGGTGRTKNIQYF. The chain links TRBV5-6 to TRBJ2-4; tentative D call: TRBD1 (6 bases). The CDR3 totals 19 residues. V lost 2 bases and J lost 2, with 23 bases in between. From germline, CDR1 is SGHDT and CDR2 YYEEEE.

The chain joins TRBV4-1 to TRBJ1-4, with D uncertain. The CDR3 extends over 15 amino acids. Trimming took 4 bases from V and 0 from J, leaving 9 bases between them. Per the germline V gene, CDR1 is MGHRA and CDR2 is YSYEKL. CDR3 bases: TGCGCCAGCAGCCGCGAGAGAACAACTAATGAAAAACTGTTTTTT. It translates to CASSRERTTNEKLFF.

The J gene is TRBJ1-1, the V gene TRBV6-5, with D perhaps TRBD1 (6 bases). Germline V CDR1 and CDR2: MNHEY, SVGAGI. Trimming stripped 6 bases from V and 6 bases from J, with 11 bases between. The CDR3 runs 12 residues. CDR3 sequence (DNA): TGTGCCAGCAGGCCGGACAGACCTGAAGCTTTCTTT. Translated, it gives CASRPDRPEAFF.

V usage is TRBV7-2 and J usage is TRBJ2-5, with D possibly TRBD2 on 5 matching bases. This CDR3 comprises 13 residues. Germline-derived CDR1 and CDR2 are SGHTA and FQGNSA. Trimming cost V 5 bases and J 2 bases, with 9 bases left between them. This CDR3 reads CASSVSVQETQYF. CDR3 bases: TGTGCCAGCAGCGTTAGCGTACAAGAGACCCAGTACTTC.

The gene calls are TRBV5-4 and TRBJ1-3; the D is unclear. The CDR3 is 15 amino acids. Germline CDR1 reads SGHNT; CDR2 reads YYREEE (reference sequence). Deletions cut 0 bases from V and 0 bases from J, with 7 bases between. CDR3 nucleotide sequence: TGTGCCAGCAGCTTGGCACGGTCCTCTGGAAACACCATATATTTT. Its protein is CASSLARSSGNTIYF.

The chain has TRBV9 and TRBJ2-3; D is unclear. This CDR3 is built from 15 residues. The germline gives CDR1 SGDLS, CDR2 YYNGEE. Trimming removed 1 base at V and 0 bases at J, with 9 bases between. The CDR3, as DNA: TGTGCCAGCAGCGTAAGCCCAGGAAGCACAGATACGCAGTATTTT. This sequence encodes CASSVSPGSTDTQYF.

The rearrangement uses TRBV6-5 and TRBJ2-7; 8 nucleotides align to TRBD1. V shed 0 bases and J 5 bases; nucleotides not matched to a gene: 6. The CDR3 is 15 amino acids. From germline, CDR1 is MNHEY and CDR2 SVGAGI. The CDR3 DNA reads TGTGCCAGCAGTTACTCATTCCCAGGGGGCCACGAGCAGTACTTC. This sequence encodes CASSYSFPGGHEQYF.

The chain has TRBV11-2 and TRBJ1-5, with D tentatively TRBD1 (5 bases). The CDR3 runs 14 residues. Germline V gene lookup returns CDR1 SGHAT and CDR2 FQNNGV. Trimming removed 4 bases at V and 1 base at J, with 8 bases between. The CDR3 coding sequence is TGTGCCAGCAGCTCGGACACGAGCAATCAGCCCCAGCATTTT. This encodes CASSSDTSNQPQHF.

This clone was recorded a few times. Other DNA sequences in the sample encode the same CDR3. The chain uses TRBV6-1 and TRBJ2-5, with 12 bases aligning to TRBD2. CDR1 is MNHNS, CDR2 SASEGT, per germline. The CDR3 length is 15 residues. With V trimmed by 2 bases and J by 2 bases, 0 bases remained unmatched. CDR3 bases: TGTGCCAGCAGTGAACTAGCGGGAGGGCAAGAGACCCAGTACTTC. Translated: CASSELAGGQETQYF.

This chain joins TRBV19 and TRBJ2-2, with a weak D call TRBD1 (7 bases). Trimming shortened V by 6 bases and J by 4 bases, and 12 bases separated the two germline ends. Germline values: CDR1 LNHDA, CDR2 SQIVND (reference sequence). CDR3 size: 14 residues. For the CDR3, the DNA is TGTGCCAGTAGGGAGGGGGCGACCACCGGGGAGCTGTTTTTT. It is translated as CASREGATTGELFF.

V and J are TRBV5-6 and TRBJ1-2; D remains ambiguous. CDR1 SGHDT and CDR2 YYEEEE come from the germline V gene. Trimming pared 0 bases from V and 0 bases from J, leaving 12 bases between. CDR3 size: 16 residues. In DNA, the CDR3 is TGTGCCAGCAGCTTGGCCGGACGGGGATCTAACTATGGCTACACCTTC. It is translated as CASSLAGRGSNYGYTF.

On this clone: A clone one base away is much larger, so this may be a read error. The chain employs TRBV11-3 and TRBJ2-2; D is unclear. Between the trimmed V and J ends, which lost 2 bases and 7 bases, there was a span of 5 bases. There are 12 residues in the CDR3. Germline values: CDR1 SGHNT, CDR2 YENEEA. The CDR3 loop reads CASSLNGGELFF. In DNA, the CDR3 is TGTGCCAGCAGCTTAAACGGCGGGGAGCTGTTTTTT.

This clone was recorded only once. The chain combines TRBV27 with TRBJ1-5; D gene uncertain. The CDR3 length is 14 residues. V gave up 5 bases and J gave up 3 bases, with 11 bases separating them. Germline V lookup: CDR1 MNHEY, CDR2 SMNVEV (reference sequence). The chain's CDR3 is CASSIRRDNQPQHF. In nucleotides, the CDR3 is TGTGCCAGCAGTATTAGACGGGACAATCAGCCCCAGCATTTT.

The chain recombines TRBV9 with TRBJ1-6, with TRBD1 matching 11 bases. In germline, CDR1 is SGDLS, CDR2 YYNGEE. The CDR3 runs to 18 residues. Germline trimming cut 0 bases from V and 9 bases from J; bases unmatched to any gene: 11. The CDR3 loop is CASSVGWTGGPVVSPLHF. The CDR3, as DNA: TGTGCCAGCAGCGTAGGTTGGACAGGGGGCCCCGTAGTTTCACCCCTCCACTTT.

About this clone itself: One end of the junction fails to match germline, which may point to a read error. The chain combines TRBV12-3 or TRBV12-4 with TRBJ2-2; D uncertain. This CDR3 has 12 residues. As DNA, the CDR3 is TGTGCCAGCAGCGCGAACGCCGGGGAGCTGTTTTTT. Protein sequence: CASSANAGELFF.

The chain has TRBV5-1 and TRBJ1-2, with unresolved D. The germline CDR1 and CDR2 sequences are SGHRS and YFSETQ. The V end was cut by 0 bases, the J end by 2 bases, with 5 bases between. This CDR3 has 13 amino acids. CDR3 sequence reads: CASSLGSNYGYTF. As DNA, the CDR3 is TGCGCCAGCAGCTTGGGTTCAAACTATGGCTACACCTTC.